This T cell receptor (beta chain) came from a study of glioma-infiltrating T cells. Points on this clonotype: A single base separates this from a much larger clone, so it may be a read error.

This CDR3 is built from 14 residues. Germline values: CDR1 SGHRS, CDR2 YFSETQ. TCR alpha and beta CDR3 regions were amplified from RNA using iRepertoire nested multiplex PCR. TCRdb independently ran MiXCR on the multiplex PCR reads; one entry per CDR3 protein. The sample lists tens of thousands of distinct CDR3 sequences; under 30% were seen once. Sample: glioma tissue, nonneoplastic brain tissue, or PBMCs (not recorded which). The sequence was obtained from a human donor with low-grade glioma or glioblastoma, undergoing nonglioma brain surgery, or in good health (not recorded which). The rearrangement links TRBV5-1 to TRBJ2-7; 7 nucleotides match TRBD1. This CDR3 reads CSSSSYKTGYEQYF. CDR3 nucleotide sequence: TGCTCCAGCAGCTCCTACAAGACAGGGTACGAGCAGTACTTC.